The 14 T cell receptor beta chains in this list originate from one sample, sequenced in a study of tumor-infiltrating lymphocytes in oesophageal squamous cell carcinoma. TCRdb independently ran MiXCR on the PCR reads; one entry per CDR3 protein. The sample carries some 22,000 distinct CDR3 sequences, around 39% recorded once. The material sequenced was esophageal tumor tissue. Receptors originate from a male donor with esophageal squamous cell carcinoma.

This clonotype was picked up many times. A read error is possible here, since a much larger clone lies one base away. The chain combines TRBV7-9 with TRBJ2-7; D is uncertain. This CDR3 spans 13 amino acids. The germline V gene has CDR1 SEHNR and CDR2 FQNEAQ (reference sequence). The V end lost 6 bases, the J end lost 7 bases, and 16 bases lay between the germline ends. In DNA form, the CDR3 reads TGTGCCAGCAGATCAGAGACCGCCAATGAGCAGTACTTC. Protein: CASRSETANEQYF.

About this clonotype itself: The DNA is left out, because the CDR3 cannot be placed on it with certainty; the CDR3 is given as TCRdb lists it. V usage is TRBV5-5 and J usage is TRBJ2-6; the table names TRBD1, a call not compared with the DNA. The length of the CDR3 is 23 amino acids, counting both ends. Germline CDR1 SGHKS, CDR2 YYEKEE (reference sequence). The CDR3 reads CASSLFKGGGFHRPSMLWLHLRF.

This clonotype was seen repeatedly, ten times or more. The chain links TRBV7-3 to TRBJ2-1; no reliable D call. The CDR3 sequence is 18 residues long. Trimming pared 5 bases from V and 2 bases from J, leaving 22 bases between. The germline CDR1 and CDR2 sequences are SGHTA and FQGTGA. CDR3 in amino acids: CASSPHLTGPSAYNEQFF. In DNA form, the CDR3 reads TGTGCCAGCAGCCCACACCTCACCGGGCCGAGCGCCTACAATGAGCAGTTCTTC.

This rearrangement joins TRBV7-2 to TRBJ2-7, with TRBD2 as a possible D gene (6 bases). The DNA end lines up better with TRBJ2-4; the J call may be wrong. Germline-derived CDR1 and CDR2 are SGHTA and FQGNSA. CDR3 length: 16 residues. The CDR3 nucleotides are TGTGCCAGCAGCTTAGGTGGAGGGGTGTCCGGAAACATTCAGTACTTC. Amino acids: CASSLGGGVSGNIQYF.

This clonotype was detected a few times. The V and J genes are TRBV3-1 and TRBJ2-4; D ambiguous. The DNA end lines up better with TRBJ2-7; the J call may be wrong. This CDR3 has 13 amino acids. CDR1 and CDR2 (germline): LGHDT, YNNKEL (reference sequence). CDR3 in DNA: TGTGCCAGCAGCCTTCAGGTGGGGTACGAGCAGTACTTC. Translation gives CASSLQVGYEQYF.

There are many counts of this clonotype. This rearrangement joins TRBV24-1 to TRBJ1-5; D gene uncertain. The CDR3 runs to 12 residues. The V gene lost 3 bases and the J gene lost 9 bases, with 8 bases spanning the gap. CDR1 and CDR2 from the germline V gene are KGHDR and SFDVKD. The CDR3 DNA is TGTGCCACCAGTGATACCGAGAGGCCCCAGCATTTT. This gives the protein CATSDTERPQHF.

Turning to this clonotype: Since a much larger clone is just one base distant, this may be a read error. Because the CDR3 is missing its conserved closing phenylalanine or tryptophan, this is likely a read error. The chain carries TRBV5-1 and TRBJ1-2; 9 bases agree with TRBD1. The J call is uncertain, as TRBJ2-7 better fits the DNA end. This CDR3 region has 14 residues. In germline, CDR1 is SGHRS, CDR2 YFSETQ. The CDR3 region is CASSPGQGTNEQYL. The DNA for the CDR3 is TGCGCCAGCAGCCCCGGACAGGGGACCAACGAGCAGTACTTA.

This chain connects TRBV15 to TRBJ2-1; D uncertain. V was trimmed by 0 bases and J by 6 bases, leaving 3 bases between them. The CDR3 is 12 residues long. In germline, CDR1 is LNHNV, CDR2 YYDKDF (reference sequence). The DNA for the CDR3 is TGTGCCACCAGCAGAGACGCCAATGAGCAGTTCTTC. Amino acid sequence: CATSRDANEQFF.

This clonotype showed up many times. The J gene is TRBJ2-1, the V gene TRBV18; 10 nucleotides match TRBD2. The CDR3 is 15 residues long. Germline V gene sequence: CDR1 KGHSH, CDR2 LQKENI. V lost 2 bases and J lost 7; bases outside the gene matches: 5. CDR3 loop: CASSPGLAGVNEQFF. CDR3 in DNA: TGTGCCAGCTCACCAGGGCTAGCGGGGGTGAATGAGCAGTTCTTC.

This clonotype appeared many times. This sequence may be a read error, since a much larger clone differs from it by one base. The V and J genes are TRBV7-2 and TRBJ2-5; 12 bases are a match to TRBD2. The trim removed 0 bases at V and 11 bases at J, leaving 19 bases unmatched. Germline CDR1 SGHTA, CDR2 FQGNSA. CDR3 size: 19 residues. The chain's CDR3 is CASSLAVLAGGDAYNEQYF. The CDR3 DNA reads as TGTGCCAGCAGCTTAGCCGTACTAGCGGGAGGTGACGCCTACAATGAGCAGTACTTC. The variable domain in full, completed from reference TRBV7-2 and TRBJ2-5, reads GAGVSQSPSNKVTEKGKDVELRCDPISGHTALYWYRQSLGQGLEFLIYFQGNSAPDKSGLPSDRFSAERTGGSVSTLTIQRTQQEDSAVYLCASSLAVLAGGDAYNEQYFGPGTRLLVL.

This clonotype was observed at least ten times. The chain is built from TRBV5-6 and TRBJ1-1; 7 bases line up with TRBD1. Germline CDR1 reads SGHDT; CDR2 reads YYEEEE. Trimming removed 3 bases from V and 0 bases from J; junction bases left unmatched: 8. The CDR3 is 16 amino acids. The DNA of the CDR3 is TGTGCCAGCAGCTCCTCTACAGGGGCCCTGAACACTGAAGCTTTCTTT. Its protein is CASSSSTGALNTEAFF.

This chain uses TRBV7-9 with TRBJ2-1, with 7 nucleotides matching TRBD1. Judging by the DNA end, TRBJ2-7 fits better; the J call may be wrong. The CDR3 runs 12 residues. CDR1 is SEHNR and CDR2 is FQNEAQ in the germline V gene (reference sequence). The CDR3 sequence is CASSTDRYEQYF. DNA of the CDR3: TGTGCCAGCAGCACGGACAGGTACGAGCAGTACTTC.

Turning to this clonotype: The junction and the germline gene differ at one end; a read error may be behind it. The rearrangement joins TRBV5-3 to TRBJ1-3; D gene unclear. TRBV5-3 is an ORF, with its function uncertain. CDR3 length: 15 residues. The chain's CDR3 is CASSYSFGSGNTIYF. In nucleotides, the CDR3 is TGTGCCAGCAGCTACTCTTTCGGCTCTGGAAACACCATATATTTT.

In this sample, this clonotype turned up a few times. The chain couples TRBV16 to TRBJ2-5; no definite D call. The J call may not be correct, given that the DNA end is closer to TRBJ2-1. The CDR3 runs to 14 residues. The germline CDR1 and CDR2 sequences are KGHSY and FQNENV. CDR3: CASSQSNPPGEQFF. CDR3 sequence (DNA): TGTGCCAGCAGCCAATCGAACCCCCCGGGTGAGCAGTTCTTC.